Following are 25 T cell receptor beta chains from one sample sequenced in a study of cytomegalovirus exposure and HLA in healthy donors. Use of 60 Vbeta and 13 Jbeta primers characterized the PCR. Clones were read by immunoSEQ multiplex PCR, and TCRdb kept only the in-frame ones, dropping some. The table shows 150,000 to 200,000 clones, with approximately 86% occurring only once. Sequenced sample: PBMCs. The receptors come from a woman in her late teens or twenties in good health and CMV-seronegative.

This chain joins TRBV5-4 and TRBJ2-5; no clear D. Trimming removed 7 bases from V and 4 bases from J, with 14 bases in between. The CDR3 extends over 13 amino acids. Looked up from germline, CDR1 is SGHNT and CDR2 is YYREEE (reference sequence). The CDR3 is CASRNQLGETQYF. The CDR3 DNA reads as TGTGCCAGCCGAAATCAGCTAGGAGAGACCCAGTACTTC.

CDR3 coding DNA: TGCAGCGTTACTCCGGGAAGGAGCTTTGAAGCTTTCTTT. As protein: CSVTPGRSFEAFF. The rearrangement uses TRBV29-1 and TRBJ1-1; D unclear. The CDR3 is made up of 13 amino acids. Looked up from germline, CDR1 is SQVTM and CDR2 is ANQGSEA. V was cut by 5 bases and J by 7 bases, with 17 bases left in between.

This chain links TRBV11-1 with TRBJ1-2; 8 positions agree with TRBD1. Germline V CDR1 and CDR2: SGHAT, FQDESV (reference sequence). CDR3 length: 13 amino acids. V gave up 3 bases and J gave up 10 bases; unmatched junction bases: 7. Here the CDR3 reads CASSFPSGGAYTF. The CDR3 nucleotides read TGTGCCAGCAGCTTTCCTTCAGGGGGCGCCTACACCTTC.

The genes are TRBV18 and TRBJ2-5; TRBD1 agrees at 10 bases. CDR1 and CDR2 from the germline V gene are KGHSH and LQKENI. V lost 2 bases and J lost 5; bases outside the gene matches: 5. This CDR3 is 15 amino acids long. The CDR3 here is CASSPRQGAGETQYF. CDR3 sequence (DNA): TGTGCCAGCTCACCAAGACAGGGGGCCGGGGAGACCCAGTACTTC. Supplemented by reference TRBV18 and TRBJ2-5, the full variable domain reads NAGVMQNPRHLVRRRGQEARLRCSPMKGHSHVYWYRQLPEEGLKFMVYLQKENIIDESGMPKERFSAEFPKEGPSILRIQQVVRGDSAAYFCASSPRQGAGETQYFGPGTRLLVL.

The chain has TRBV7-8 and TRBJ2-3, with D perhaps matching TRBD1 (6 bases). Germline CDR1 reads SGHVS; CDR2 reads FQNEAQ. The CDR3 contains 20 residues. V was trimmed by 1 base and J by 1 base, leaving 24 bases between them. CDR3 residues: CASSLDLGQPSWDGTDTQYF. DNA of the CDR3: TGTGCCAGCAGCTTAGATCTAGGACAGCCAAGCTGGGACGGCACAGATACGCAGTATTTT.

The V gene is TRBV11-2, the J gene TRBJ2-2; the D gene is possibly TRBD1 (5 bases). The CDR3 contains 13 residues. V lost 6 bases and J lost 3, with 8 bases in between. Per the germline V gene, CDR1 is SGHAT and CDR2 is FQNNGV. The CDR3 DNA reads as TGTGCCAGCAGGGGGCAGTACACCGGGGAGCTGTTTTTT. Amino acids: CASRGQYTGELFF.

The chain has TRBV14 and TRBJ1-1; D may be TRBD1 (5 bases). Germline CDR1 reads SGHDN; CDR2 reads FVKESK. Trimming cost V 1 base and J 4 bases, with 10 bases left between them. The length of the CDR3 is 14 residues. CDR3 nucleotide sequence: TGTGCCAGCAGCCAAGTCCAGGGTCTCACTGAAGCTTTCTTT. This codes for CASSQVQGLTEAFF.

The chain recombines TRBV6-1 with TRBJ2-7; 7 bases are shared with TRBD1. V lost 3 bases to trimming and J lost 1 base; unmatched junction nucleotides: 6. CDR1 MNHNS and CDR2 SASEGT come from the germline V gene. CDR3 length: 15 amino acids. CDR3 bases: TGTGCCAGCAGTGATCCGGGACAGCTGTCCTACGAGCAGTACTTC. It translates to CASSDPGQLSYEQYF.

The chain is built from TRBV6-5 and TRBJ1-1; D unclear. The V gene lost 0 bases and the J gene lost 0 bases, with 5 bases spanning the gap. The germline gives CDR1 MNHEY, CDR2 SVGAGI. The CDR3 sequence is 14 residues long. CDR3 sequence (DNA): TGTGCCAGCAGTTACTCGTATCTGAACACTGAAGCTTTCTTT. Protein product: CASSYSYLNTEAFF.

J is TRBJ2-5 and V is TRBV28, with D unresolved. CDR3 length equals 14 residues. The V gene's germline CDR1 is MDHEN and CDR2 SYDVKM. V gave up 2 bases and J gave up 1 base, with 8 bases separating them. The DNA of the CDR3 is TGTGCCAGCAGTTTACCCCCCAGCCAAGAGACCCAGTACTTC. This sequence encodes CASSLPPSQETQYF.

The J gene is TRBJ1-5, the V gene TRBV15; D is possibly TRBD1 (5 bases). Germline V gene lookup returns CDR1 LNHNV and CDR2 YYDKDF (reference sequence). The V end lost 1 base, the J end lost 6 bases, and 13 bases lay between the germline ends. The CDR3 has 15 amino acids. CDR3 sequence (DNA): TGTGCCACCAGCAGAGGTAGGGGATCGACTCAGCCCCAGCATTTT. Translated: CATSRGRGSTQPQHF.

The chain carries TRBV5-4 and TRBJ1-1, with a weak D call TRBD1 (5 bases). This CDR3 has 15 residues. Trimming shortened V by 4 bases and J by 5 bases, and 18 bases separated the two germline ends. CDR1 and CDR2 (germline): SGHNT, YYREEE (reference sequence). The CDR3 region has the DNA TGTGCCAGCAGCCTCCTGGGGGGGGGAGATACTGAAGCTTTCTTT. It encodes CASSLLGGGDTEAFF.

On this clone itself: Other DNA variants within this sample encode the same CDR3. The chain employs TRBV19 and TRBJ1-5; 7 bases line up with TRBD1. Germline-derived CDR1 and CDR2 are LNHDA and SQIVND (reference sequence). V lost 5 bases to trimming and J lost 0 bases; unmatched junction nucleotides: 1. The CDR3 is made up of 14 amino acids. DNA of the CDR3: TGTGCCAGTAGTCCAGGGGGTAGCAATCAGCCCCAGCATTTT. Residues: CASSPGGSNQPQHF.

This clone was observed a single time. V and J are TRBV4-3 and TRBJ2-2; TRBD2 matches 7 bases. This CDR3 contains 17 residues. Losses at the gene ends were 4 bases for V and 4 bases for J; bases not matched to a gene: 12. CDR1 is LGHNA, CDR2 YSLEER, per germline. In DNA, the CDR3 is TGCGCCAGCAGCCCAACAAGGATCGGGAGGCGCACCGGGGAGCTGTTTTTT. It yields the protein CASSPTRIGRRTGELFF.

This sequence joins TRBV27 and TRBJ2-7; TRBD2 agrees at 9 bases. In germline, CDR1 is MNHEY, CDR2 SMNVEV (reference sequence). The CDR3 length is 17 residues. The V and J ends lost 3 bases and 4 bases, in that order; junction bases with no gene match: 13. CDR3 sequence: CASSLSSGGHEGYEQYF. As DNA, the CDR3 is TGTGCCAGCAGTTTGAGTAGCGGGGGACATGAAGGATACGAGCAGTACTTC.

The chain joins TRBV6-1 to TRBJ2-1; D is perhaps TRBD2 (5 bases). This CDR3 has 11 residues. Looked up from germline, CDR1 is MNHNS and CDR2 is SASEGT. V gave up 4 bases and J gave up 7 bases, with 5 bases separating them. The CDR3 here is CASSGGNEQFF. The CDR3 region has the DNA TGTGCCAGCAGTGGAGGGAATGAGCAGTTCTTC.

The sample holds one count of this clone. The chain recombines TRBV14 with TRBJ2-7; no definite D call. This CDR3 comprises 14 residues. Germline values: CDR1 SGHDN, CDR2 FVKESK. The V end lost 5 bases, the J end lost 0 bases, and 11 bases lay between the germline ends. Here the CDR3 reads CASSSSLASYEQYF. The CDR3 coding sequence is TGTGCCAGCAGCTCTTCCCTGGCCTCCTACGAGCAGTACTTC. The whole variable domain, remainder taken from reference TRBV14 and TRBJ2-7, is EAGVTQFPSHSVIEKGQTVTLRCDPISGHDNLYWYRRVMGKEIKFLLHFVKESKQDESGMPNNRFLAERTGGTYSTLKVQPAELEDSGVYFCASSSSLASYEQYFGPGTRLTVT.

This clone turned up a few times. The chain has TRBV9 and TRBJ2-3, with a possible D match to TRBD2 (6 bases). CDR3 size: 15 residues. V lost 0 bases to trimming and J lost 4 bases, with 12 bases between them. Looked up from germline, CDR1 is SGDLS and CDR2 is YYNGEE. The CDR3 DNA reads as TGTGCCAGCAGCGTAGAGGGCGGGATAGCAGATACGCAGTATTTT. Translating it yields CASSVEGGIADTQYF. The full variable domain, with the rest looked up from reference TRBV9 and TRBJ2-3, is DSGVTQTPKHLITATGQRVTLRCSPRSGDLSVYWYQQSLDQGLQFLIQYYNGEERAKGNILERFSAQQFPDLHSELNLSSLELGDSALYFCASSVEGGIADTQYFGPGTRLTVL.

The chain carries TRBV6-5 and TRBJ1-2; D might be TRBD1 (6 bases). Trimming shortened V by 5 bases and J by 3 bases, and 13 bases separated the two germline ends. Germline V gives CDR1 MNHEY, CDR2 SVGAGI. The CDR3 sequence is 14 residues long. The CDR3 loop is CASSRGAEDYGYTF. The CDR3 coding sequence is TGTGCCAGCAGTCGGGGGGCGGAGGACTATGGCTACACCTTC.

This clone was picked up one time. The chain combines TRBV5-4 with TRBJ2-5; 10 positions match TRBD2. The CDR3 contains 16 residues. Germline V gene lookup returns CDR1 SGHNT and CDR2 YYREEE (reference sequence). With V trimmed by 4 bases and J by 5 bases, 11 bases remained unmatched. CDR3 sequence reads: CASSPRGAGGRETQYF. CDR3 DNA sequence: TGTGCCAGCAGCCCCCGCGGAGCGGGGGGGCGGGAGACCCAGTACTTC.

The chain employs TRBV4-3 and TRBJ2-7, with 12 bases matching TRBD2. The J segment lost 2 bases and the V segment lost 4 bases, leaving 9 bases of the junction unmatched. Germline V gives CDR1 LGHNA, CDR2 YSLEER. This CDR3 contains 17 residues. CDR3 nucleotides: TGCGCCAGCAGCCCACGGGCGACTAGCGGGAGCCCCTACGAGCAGTACTTC. It specifies CASSPRATSGSPYEQYF.

The CDR3 loop is CASSYSLGSTNEKLFF. The CDR3 region has the DNA TGTGCCAGCAGTTACTCGCTAGGATCTACTAATGAAAAACTGTTTTTT. The rearrangement links TRBV6-5 to TRBJ1-4; D not resolved. The CDR3 runs 16 residues. The V end was cut by 0 bases, the J end by 2 bases, with 10 bases between. Germline values: CDR1 MNHEY, CDR2 SVGAGI.

This clone occurred a few times. The rearrangement joins TRBV7-2 to TRBJ1-1; TRBD1 might be the D (6 bases). Trimming removed 0 bases at V and 4 bases at J, with 9 bases between. CDR3 size: 14 residues. The germline V gene encodes CDR1 SGHTA and CDR2 FQGNSA. The CDR3 loop reads CASSLAGGGTEAFF. The CDR3 DNA sequence: TGTGCCAGCAGCTTAGCGGGAGGGGGCACTGAAGCTTTCTTT.

The V gene is TRBV13, the J gene TRBJ2-1, with TRBD1 as a possible D gene (5 bases). Germline CDR1 is PRHDT and CDR2 is FYEKMQ (reference sequence). The CDR3 extends over 14 amino acids. Trimming stripped 0 bases from V and 8 bases from J, with 11 bases between. The CDR3 protein is CASSLGWQGHEQFF. The CDR3 DNA is TGTGCCAGCAGCTTAGGCTGGCAGGGTCATGAGCAGTTCTTC.

The sample holds one count of this clone. The gene calls are TRBV9 and TRBJ1-1; D may be TRBD1 (6 bases). Deletions cut 0 bases from V and 5 bases from J, with 14 bases between. Germline lookup yields CDR1 SGDLS and CDR2 YYNGEE. This CDR3 contains 15 residues. This CDR3 is CASSVGARGDTEAFF. Written as DNA, the CDR3 is TGTGCCAGCAGCGTAGGTGCCAGGGGAGATACTGAAGCTTTCTTT.